The 24 T cell receptor beta chains below were found in one sample sequenced in a study of blood T cell repertoires in COVID-19. Some clones are missing from TCRdb's copy, which holds only in-frame ones; the method was immunoSEQ multiplex PCR. The sample has hundreds of thousands of clones; around 91% are singletons. Sequencing used peripheral blood. The receptors originated from a woman younger than 30 who had recovered from COVID-19.

V is TRBV6-2 or TRBV6-3 and J is TRBJ2-1; D not certain. The CDR3 is made up of 13 amino acids. Trimming took off 2 bases at V and 8 bases at J, with 10 bases between the two ends. CDR1 is MNHEY, CDR2 SVGEGT, per germline. The chain's CDR3 is CASSYLQRDEQFF. For the CDR3, the DNA is TGTGCCAGCAGTTACCTGCAGCGCGATGAGCAGTTCTTC.

The V gene is TRBV28, the J gene TRBJ1-5; TRBD1 matches 9 bases. Germline V gene sequence: CDR1 MDHEN, CDR2 SYDVKM. This CDR3 has 14 residues. V lost 3 bases to trimming and J lost 7 bases; unmatched junction nucleotides: 4. Written as DNA, the CDR3 is TGTGCCAGCAGTTTGACAGGGGGGGGCCAGCCCCAGCATTTT. Its protein is CASSLTGGGQPQHF.

The CDR3 reads CASNMNTEAFF. In nucleotides, the CDR3 is TGTGCCAGTAATATGAACACTGAAGCTTTCTTT. This chain connects TRBV19 to TRBJ1-1; unclear D gene. Between the trimmed V and J ends, which lost 7 bases and 0 bases, there was a span of 3 bases. CDR1 LNHDA and CDR2 SQIVND come from the germline V gene (reference sequence). This CDR3 region has 11 residues.

Ten or more counts support this clone. The V and J genes are TRBV7-6 and TRBJ2-5; 7 bases fit TRBD1. CDR3 size: 14 residues. Germline assignment: CDR1 SGHVS and CDR2 FNYEAQ. V was clipped by 4 bases and J by 5 bases; unmatched bases: 7. The CDR3 bases are TGTGCCAGCAGCTACAGGGGTTCGGGGGAGACCCAGTACTTC. Its protein product is CASSYRGSGETQYF.

The chain has TRBV5-1 and TRBJ1-1, with D tentatively TRBD1 (5 bases). Germline V gives CDR1 SGHRS, CDR2 YFSETQ. Trimming left V 4 bases short and J 0 bases short, with 13 bases between. The CDR3 runs to 15 residues. The CDR3 DNA sequence: TGCGCCAGCAGCCCCCGCCGGGGGGTGAACACTGAAGCTTTCTTT. Translating it yields CASSPRRGVNTEAFF.

The chain recombines TRBV6-2 or TRBV6-3 with TRBJ2-1; 8 nucleotides align to TRBD2. V was clipped by 5 bases and J by 1 base; unmatched bases: 7. Germline loops: CDR1 MNHEY, CDR2 SVGEGT. The CDR3 has 16 residues. The CDR3 here is CASSVAGPTSYNEQFF. The CDR3 bases are TGTGCCAGCAGTGTAGCGGGGCCAACATCCTACAATGAGCAGTTCTTC.

This chain connects TRBV6-5 to TRBJ1-5; 7 positions match TRBD1. Germline loops: CDR1 MNHEY, CDR2 SVGAGI. After removal of 6 bases from V and 3 bases from J, the junction contained 8 bases not matched to a gene. The CDR3 is made up of 15 amino acids. The CDR3 is CASSRTGDVNQPQHF. CDR3 sequence (DNA): TGTGCCAGCAGCCGTACAGGGGACGTCAATCAGCCCCAGCATTTT.

To note about this clone: One junction end does not reproduce the germline sequence, and a read error may be involved. The chain joins TRBV19 to TRBJ1-1; 10 bases align to TRBD1. The CDR3 is made up of 16 amino acids. Per the germline V gene, CDR1 is LNHDA and CDR2 is SQIVND (reference sequence). The CDR3 loop reads CASREGQGTPASDAFF. The CDR3 nucleotides read TGTGCCAGTAGGGAGGGACAGGGGACCCCGGCGTCTGACGCTTTCTTT.

The chain is built from TRBV19 and TRBJ1-2, with 7 bases identical to TRBD1. The CDR3 loop spans 14 amino acids. V lost 5 bases to trimming and J lost 7 bases; unmatched junction nucleotides: 10. Germline CDR1 is LNHDA and CDR2 is SQIVND (reference sequence). CDR3 residues: CASSEGAPFGGYTF. The CDR3 bases are TGTGCCAGTAGTGAGGGGGCCCCTTTTGGTGGCTACACCTTC.

The J gene is TRBJ2-1, the V gene TRBV6-4, with D tentatively TRBD2 (5 bases). The CDR3 is 16 residues long. The germline CDR1 and CDR2 sequences are MRHNA and SNTAGT. The germline V and J ends were trimmed by 4 bases and 3 bases, with 16 bases remaining between them. This chain's CDR3 is CASSVTSGFDYNEQFF. Written as DNA, the CDR3 is TGTGCCAGCAGTGTGACTTCGGGATTCGACTACAATGAGCAGTTCTTC.

In this sample, this clone turned up a few times. The V call is TRBV29-1, the J call TRBJ2-3; 13 nucleotides align to TRBD2. The CDR3 has 15 residues. The germline CDR1 and CDR2 sequences are SQVTM and ANQGSEA. V lost 6 bases and J lost 4; bases outside the gene matches: 7. CDR3 DNA: TGCAGCGTCGCCGGACTAGCGGGAGCTCCAGATACGCAGTATTTT. It yields the protein CSVAGLAGAPDTQYF.

The chain employs TRBV4-3 and TRBJ2-7; D is perhaps TRBD1 (5 bases). The CDR3 extends over 13 amino acids. Trimming left V 1 base short and J 1 base short, with 5 bases between. Germline CDR1 LGHNA, CDR2 YSLEER. The CDR3 DNA reads as TGCGCCAGCAGCCAAGGGACATCCTACGAGCAGTACGTC. Protein: CASSQGTSYEQYV.

This sequence joins TRBV27 and TRBJ1-5, with 9 bases that match TRBD1. The V gene's germline CDR1 is MNHEY and CDR2 SMNVEV (reference sequence). Trimming took 5 bases from V and 7 from J; bases not matched to a gene: 6. CDR3 length: 14 residues. CDR3 amino acids: CASSPGTGWQPQHF. CDR3 in DNA: TGTGCCAGCAGTCCCGGGACAGGGTGGCAGCCCCAGCATTTT.

The rearrangement links TRBV7-7 to TRBJ2-3; tentatively, D is TRBD2 (5 bases). Trimming removed 1 base at V and 2 bases at J, with 10 bases between. This CDR3 spans 15 amino acids. Looked up from germline, CDR1 is SSHAT and CDR2 is FNYEAQ (reference sequence). The CDR3 spells CASSLVPGSTDTQYF. Here the CDR3 DNA reads TGTGCCAGCAGCTTAGTTCCGGGGTCCACAGATACGCAGTATTTT.

The V and J genes are TRBV5-1 and TRBJ2-1; D possibly corresponds to TRBD2 (5 bases). Per germline, CDR1 SGHRS and CDR2 YFSETQ. This CDR3 region has 15 residues. Trimming shortened V by 4 bases and J by 9 bases, and 20 bases separated the two germline ends. Written as DNA, the CDR3 is TGCGCCAGCAGCCCAATCCACGGGAATTTGGGTGAGCAGTTCTTC. Amino acids: CASSPIHGNLGEQFF.

The J gene is TRBJ1-1, the V gene TRBV10-3, with D tentatively TRBD1 (6 bases). Trimming pared 6 bases from V and 3 bases from J, leaving 14 bases between. Germline V gives CDR1 ENHRY, CDR2 SYGVKD. The CDR3 has 14 amino acids. The DNA for the CDR3 is TGTGCCATCAGCTCAACAGGGAGCGACACTGAAGCTTTCTTT. This gives the protein CAISSTGSDTEAFF.

The rearrangement joins TRBV19 to TRBJ2-3; the D gene is possibly TRBD1 (5 bases). This CDR3 spans 13 amino acids. Trimming pared 5 bases from V and 6 bases from J, leaving 12 bases between. Germline CDR1 LNHDA, CDR2 SQIVND (reference sequence). The CDR3 DNA follows: TGTGCCAGTAGTTTTATATGGGGCGATACGCAGTATTTT. Translation gives CASSFIWGDTQYF.

The chain recombines TRBV6-2 or TRBV6-3 with TRBJ2-1; D perhaps matches TRBD2 (6 bases). The CDR3 runs to 15 residues. V was clipped by 4 bases and J by 0 bases, with 10 bases between them. The germline V gene has CDR1 MNHEY and CDR2 SVGEGT. As DNA, the CDR3 is TGTGCCAGCAGTTGGGGGGATCTCTCCTACAATGAGCAGTTCTTC. It translates to CASSWGDLSYNEQFF.

This rearrangement joins TRBV5-4 to TRBJ2-5; D possibly corresponds to TRBD2 (6 bases). Trimming pared 3 bases from V and 2 bases from J, leaving 17 bases between. The CDR3 length is 16 residues. CDR1 and CDR2 from the germline V gene are SGHNT and YYREEE (reference sequence). The CDR3 sequence is CASSSQLGGVQETQYF. The CDR3 nucleotides read TGTGCCAGCAGCTCCCAACTGGGAGGAGTGCAAGAGACCCAGTACTTC.

The chain couples TRBV5-6 to TRBJ2-1; D remains ambiguous. Germline V gene data show CDR1 as SGHDT and CDR2 as YYEEEE. V lost 0 bases and J lost 4, with 8 bases in between. The CDR3 contains 14 residues. This chain's CDR3 is CASSLGSQYNEQFF. The DNA of the CDR3 is TGTGCCAGCAGCTTGGGGTCGCAGTACAATGAGCAGTTCTTC.

V and J are TRBV19 and TRBJ2-1, with TRBD1 as a possible D gene (6 bases). The CDR3 spans 14 residues. V lost 10 bases to trimming and J lost 5 bases, with 18 bases between them. Germline V gene sequence: CDR1 LNHDA, CDR2 SQIVND (reference sequence). CDR3 protein: CATCTGTTNNEQFF. The CDR3 nucleotides read TGTGCCACCTGCACCGGGACAACAAACAATGAGCAGTTCTTC.

The V call is TRBV9, the J call TRBJ2-1, with 8 positions matching TRBD2. The V segment lost 4 bases and the J segment 0 bases; nucleotides outside the gene matches: 6. The CDR3 is 16 amino acids. In germline, CDR1 is SGDLS, CDR2 YYNGEE. CDR3 sequence: CASSIIAGSSYNEQFF. The CDR3 DNA follows: TGTGCCAGCAGCATAATAGCGGGGTCCTCCTACAATGAGCAGTTCTTC.

This sequence joins TRBV10-3 and TRBJ2-3; the D gene is possibly TRBD2 (5 bases). CDR1 is ENHRY, CDR2 SYGVKD, per germline. V dropped 2 bases and J dropped 2 bases, with 8 bases sitting between them. The CDR3 spans 14 residues. The CDR3 nucleotides are TGTGCCATCAGTGAGGGGAGACACACAGATACGCAGTATTTT. Translated: CAISEGRHTDTQYF.

The chain joins TRBV19 to TRBJ2-1; 10 nucleotides line up with TRBD2. The CDR3 has 15 residues. The V and J ends lost 1 base and 7 bases, in that order; junction bases with no gene match: 4. CDR1 and CDR2 from the germline V gene are LNHDA and SQIVND (reference sequence). DNA of the CDR3: TGTGCCAGTAGTATAGGACTAGCGGGCTCAAATGAGCAGTTCTTC. This gives the protein CASSIGLAGSNEQFF.